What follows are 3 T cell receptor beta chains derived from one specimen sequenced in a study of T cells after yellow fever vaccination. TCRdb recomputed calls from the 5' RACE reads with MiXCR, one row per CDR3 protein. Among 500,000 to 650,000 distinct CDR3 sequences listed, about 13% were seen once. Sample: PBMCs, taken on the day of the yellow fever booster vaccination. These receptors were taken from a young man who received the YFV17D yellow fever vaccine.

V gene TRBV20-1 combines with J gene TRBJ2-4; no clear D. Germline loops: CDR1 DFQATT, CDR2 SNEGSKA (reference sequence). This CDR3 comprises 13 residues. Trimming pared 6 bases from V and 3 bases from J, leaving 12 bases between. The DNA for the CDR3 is TGCAGTGCCCCAGGAGTGGGCAAAAACATTCAGTACTTC. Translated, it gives CSAPGVGKNIQYF.

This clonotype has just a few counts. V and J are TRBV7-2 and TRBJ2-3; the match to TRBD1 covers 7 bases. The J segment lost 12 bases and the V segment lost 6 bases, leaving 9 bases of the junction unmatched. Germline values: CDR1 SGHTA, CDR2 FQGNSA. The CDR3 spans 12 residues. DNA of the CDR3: TGTGCCAGCAGTACCTCCGGGACAGAACAGTATTTT. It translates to CASSTSGTEQYF.

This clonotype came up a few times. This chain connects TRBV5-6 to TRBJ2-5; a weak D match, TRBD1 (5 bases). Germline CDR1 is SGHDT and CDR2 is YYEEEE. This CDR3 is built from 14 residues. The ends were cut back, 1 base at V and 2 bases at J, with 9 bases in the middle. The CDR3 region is CASSLTQEQETQYF. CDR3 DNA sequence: TGTGCCAGCAGCTTGACACAGGAACAAGAGACCCAGTACTTC. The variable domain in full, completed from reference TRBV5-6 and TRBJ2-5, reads DAGVTQSPTHLIKTRGQQVTLRCSPKSGHDTVSWYQQALGQGPQFIFQYYEEEERQRGNFPDRFSGHQFPNYSSELNVNALLLGDSALYLCASSLTQEQETQYFGPGTRLLVL.